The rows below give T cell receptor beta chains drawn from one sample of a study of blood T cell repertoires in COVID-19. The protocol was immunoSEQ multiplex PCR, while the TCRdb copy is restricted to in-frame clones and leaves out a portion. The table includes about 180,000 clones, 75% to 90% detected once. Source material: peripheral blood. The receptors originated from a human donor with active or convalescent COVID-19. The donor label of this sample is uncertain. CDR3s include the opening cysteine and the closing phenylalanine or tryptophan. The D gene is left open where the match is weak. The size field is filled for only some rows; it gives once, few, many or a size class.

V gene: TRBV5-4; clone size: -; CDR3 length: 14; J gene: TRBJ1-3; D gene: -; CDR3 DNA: TGTGCCAGCAGCTTCACAAGCTCTGGAAACACCATATATTTT; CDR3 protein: CASSFTSSGNTIYF
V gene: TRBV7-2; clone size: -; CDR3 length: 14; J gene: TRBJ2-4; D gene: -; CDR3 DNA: TGTGCCAGCAGCTTAGAGGAGGCGAGAAACATTCAGTACTTC; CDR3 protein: CASSLEEARNIQYF
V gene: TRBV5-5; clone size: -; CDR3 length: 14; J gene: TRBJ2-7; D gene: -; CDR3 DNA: TGTGCCAGCAGCTTCACAGGGACGTCCTACGAGCAGTACTTC; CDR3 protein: CASSFTGTSYEQYF
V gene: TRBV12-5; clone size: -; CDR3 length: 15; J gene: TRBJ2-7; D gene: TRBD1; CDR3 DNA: TGTGCTAGTGGTTTGGTCTCCCAGGGGGCGAACGAGCAGTACTTC; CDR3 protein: CASGLVSQGANEQYF
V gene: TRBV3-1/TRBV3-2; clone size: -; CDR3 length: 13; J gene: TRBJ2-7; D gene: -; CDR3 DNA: TGTGCCAGCAGCCAAGAGGGCGGGATCGAGCAGTACTTC; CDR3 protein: CASSQEGGIEQYF
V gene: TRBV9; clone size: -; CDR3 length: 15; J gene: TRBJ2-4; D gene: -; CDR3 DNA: TGTGCCAGCAGCCCCACTTGGATCCCAGGGAACATTCAGTACTTC; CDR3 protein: CASSPTWIPGNIQYF
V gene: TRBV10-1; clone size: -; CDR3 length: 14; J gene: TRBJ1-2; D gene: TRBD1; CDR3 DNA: TGCGCCAGCAGAACGGACAGGGGTGACTATGGCTACACCTTC; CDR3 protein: CASRTDRGDYGYTF
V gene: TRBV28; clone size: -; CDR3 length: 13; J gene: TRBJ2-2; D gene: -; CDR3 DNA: TGTGCCAGCAGTTCTCAGATGGCCGGGGAGCTGTTTTTT; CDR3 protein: CASSSQMAGELFF
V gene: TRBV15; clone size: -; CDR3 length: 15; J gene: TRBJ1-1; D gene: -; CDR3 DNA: TGTGCCACCAGCAGAGCGCTACAGGGGAACACTGAAGCTTTCTTT; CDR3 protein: CATSRALQGNTEAFF
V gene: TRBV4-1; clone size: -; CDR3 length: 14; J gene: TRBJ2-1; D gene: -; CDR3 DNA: TGCGCCAGCAGCCTCGAGGGAGGTTACAATGAGCAGTTCTTC; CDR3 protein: CASSLEGGYNEQFF
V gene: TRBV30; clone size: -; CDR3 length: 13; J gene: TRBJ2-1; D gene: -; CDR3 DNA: TGTGCCTGGAGTAGGAGTCTTTACAATGAGCAGTTCTTC; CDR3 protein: CAWSRSLYNEQFF
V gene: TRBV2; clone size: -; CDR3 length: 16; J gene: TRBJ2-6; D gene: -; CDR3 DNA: TGTGCCAGCAGTGATGGTGGACAGTCTGGGGCCAACGTCCTGACTTTC; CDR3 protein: CASSDGGQSGANVLTF
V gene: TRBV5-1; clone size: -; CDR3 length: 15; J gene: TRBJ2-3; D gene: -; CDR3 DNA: TGCGCCAGCAGCTTGGGGGTCAGGGGCACAGATACGCAGTATTTT; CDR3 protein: CASSLGVRGTDTQYF
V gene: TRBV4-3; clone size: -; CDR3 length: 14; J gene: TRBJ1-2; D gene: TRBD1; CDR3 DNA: TGCGCCAGCAGCCAAGGGACAGGGAACTATGGCTACACCTTC; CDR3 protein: CASSQGTGNYGYTF
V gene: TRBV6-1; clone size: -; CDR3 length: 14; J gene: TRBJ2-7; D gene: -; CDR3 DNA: TGTGCCAGCAGTGAATGGGGACTTAGCTACGAGCAGTACTTC; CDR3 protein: CASSEWGLSYEQYF
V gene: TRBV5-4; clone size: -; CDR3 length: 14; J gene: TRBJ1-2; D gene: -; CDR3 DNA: TGTGCCAGCACCCCTCAGGGAGGGCCCTATGGCTACACCTTC; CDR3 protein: CASTPQGGPYGYTF
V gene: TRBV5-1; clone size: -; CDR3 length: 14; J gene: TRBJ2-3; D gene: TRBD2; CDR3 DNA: TGCGCCACAAGACTAGCGGGGCCAGGAGATACGCAGTATTTT; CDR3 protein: CATRLAGPGDTQYF
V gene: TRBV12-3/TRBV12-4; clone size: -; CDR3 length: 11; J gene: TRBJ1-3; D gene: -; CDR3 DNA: TGTGCCAGCAGTTTCCGGAACACCATATATTTT; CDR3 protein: CASSFRNTIYF
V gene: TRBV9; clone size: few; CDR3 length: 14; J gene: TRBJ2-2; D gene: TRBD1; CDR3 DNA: TGTGCCAGCAGCTTCGGGACAGGGAATGGGGAGCTGTTTTTT; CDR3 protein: CASSFGTGNGELFF
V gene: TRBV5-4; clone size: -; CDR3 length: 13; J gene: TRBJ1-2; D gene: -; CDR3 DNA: TGTGCCAGCAGCTCCCCGGGATTCCATGGCTACACCTTC; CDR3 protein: CASSSPGFHGYTF
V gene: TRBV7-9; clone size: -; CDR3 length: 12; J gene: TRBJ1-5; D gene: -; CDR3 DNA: TGTGCCAGCAGCCAACAGGGACAGCCCCAGCATTTT; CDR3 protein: CASSQQGQPQHF
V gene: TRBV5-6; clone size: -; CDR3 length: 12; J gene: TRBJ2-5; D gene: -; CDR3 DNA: TGTGCCAGCAGTTGGGGCGAGGAGACCCAGTACTTC; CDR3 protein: CASSWGEETQYF
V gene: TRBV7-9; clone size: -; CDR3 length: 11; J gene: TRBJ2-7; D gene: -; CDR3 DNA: TGTGCCAGCAGCCCTCGGAGCGAGCAGTACTTC; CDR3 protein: CASSPRSEQYF
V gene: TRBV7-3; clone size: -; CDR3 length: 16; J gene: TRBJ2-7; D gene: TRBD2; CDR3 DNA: TGTGCCAGCAGCCAAACTACCGGGACTACCCCCTACGAGCAGTACTTC; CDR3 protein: CASSQTTGTTPYEQYF
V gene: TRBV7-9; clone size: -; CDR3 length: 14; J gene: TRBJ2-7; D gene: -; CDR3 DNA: TGTGCCAGCAGCCCTGGACAGAAAGTCTACGAGCAGTACTTC; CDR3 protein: CASSPGQKVYEQYF
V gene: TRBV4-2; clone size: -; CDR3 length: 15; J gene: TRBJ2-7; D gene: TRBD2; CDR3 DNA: TGTGCCAGCAGCCAACCTAGCGGGAGTACTAATGAGCAGTACTTC; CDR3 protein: CASSQPSGSTNEQYF
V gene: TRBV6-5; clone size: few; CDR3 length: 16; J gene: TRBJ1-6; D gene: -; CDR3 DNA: TGTGCCAGCAGTTACGGGCTCGACAGGAACAATTCACCCCTCCACTTT; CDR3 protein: CASSYGLDRNNSPLHF
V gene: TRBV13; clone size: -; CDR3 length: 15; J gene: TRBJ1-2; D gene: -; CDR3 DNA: TGTGCCAGCAGCTACCAAACGTGGGCTTCTTATGGCTACACCTTC; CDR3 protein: CASSYQTWASYGYTF
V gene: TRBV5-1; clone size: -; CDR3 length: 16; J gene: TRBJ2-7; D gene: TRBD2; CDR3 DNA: TGCGCCAGCAGCTTTCTTCCGTCAGCGGGAGCCTACGAGCAGTACTTC; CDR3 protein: CASSFLPSAGAYEQYF
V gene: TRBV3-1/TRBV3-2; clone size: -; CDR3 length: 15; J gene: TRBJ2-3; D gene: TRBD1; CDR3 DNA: TGTGCCAGCAGCCAACGAAGGGGGCAGTCAGATACGCAGTATTTT; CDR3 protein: CASSQRRGQSDTQYF
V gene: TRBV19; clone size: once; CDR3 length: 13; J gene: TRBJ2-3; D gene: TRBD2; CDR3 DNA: TGTGCCAGTAGTACGGAAGAGCGGGGGGCGCAGTATTTT; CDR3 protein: CASSTEERGAQYF
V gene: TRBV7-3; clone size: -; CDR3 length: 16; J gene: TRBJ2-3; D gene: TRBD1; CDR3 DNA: TGTGCCAGCAGCCCTACAGGGGGCCTAGGCACAGATACGCAGTATTTT; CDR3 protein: CASSPTGGLGTDTQYF
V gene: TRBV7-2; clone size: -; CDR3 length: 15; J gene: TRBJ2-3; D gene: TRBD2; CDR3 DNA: TGTGCCAGCAGCTTAGCAGGACCCCAAGCGGGGGGGCAGTATTTT; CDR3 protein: CASSLAGPQAGGQYF
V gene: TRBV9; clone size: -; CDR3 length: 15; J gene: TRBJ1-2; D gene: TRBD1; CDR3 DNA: TGTGCCAGCAGCGTAGATGGGACAGACAACTATGGCTACACCTTC; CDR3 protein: CASSVDGTDNYGYTF
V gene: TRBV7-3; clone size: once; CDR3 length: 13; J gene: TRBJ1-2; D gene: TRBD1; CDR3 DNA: TGTGCCAGCAGCTCCCGGACAGGGGAAGGCTACACCTTC; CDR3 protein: CASSSRTGEGYTF
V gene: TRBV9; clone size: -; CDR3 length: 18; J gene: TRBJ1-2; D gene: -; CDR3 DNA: TGTGCCAGCAGCCCAGAAGCGGGGGAGTCGCGCCCGGTCTATGGCTACACCTTC; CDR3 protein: CASSPEAGESRPVYGYTF
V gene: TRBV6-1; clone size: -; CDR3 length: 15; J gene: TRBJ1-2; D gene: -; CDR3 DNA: TGTGCCAGCAGTGAAGACAGGGTTTTGAGCTATGGCTACACCTTC; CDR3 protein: CASSEDRVLSYGYTF
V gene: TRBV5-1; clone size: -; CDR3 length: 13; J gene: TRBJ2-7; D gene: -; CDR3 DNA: TGCGCCAGCAGGATGGACAGAGCCTACGAGCAGTACTTC; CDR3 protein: CASRMDRAYEQYF
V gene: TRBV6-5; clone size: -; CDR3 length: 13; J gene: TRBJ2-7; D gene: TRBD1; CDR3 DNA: TGTGCCAGCAGCCCCGGGACAGACTACGAGCAGTACTTC; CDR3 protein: CASSPGTDYEQYF
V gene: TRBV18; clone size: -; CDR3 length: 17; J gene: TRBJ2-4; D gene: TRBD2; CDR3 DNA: TGTGCCAGCTCACCACCCGGTGCGTCGGGAGGGGGAAACATTCAGTACTTC; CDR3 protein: CASSPPGASGGGNIQYF
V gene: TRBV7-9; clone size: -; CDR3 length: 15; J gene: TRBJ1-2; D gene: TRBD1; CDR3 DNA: TGTGCCAGCAGCCTAACCGGGACAGGGGGCGATGGCTACACCTTC; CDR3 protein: CASSLTGTGGDGYTF